The TCR beta chain described here comes from a study of persistence of HIV-infected CD4 T cells. Points from the study as a whole: Bulk TCR data could not be restricted to HIV-1-infected CMV-responding cells. CMV- and Gag-responding cells had lower TCRbeta richness than CD3/CD28-responding cells.

Cells were stimulated nonspecifically with anti-CD3/anti-CD28 magnetic beads. Sorting selected CD4+ T cells upregulating both CD40 ligand and CD69. The libraries were made with immunoSEQ version 4 in survey mode. Measured with immunoSEQ multiplex PCR; TCRdb has only the in-frame clones, and not every one. The sample shows some 45,000 clones, 88% of them seen only once. V shed 1 base and J 8 bases; nucleotides not matched to a gene: 8. Germline V gene sequence: CDR1 SGHNT, CDR2 YYREEE (reference sequence). The CDR3 spans 15 residues. The count of this clone is one. Its antigen is unidentified. This specimen was CD4+ T cells sorted from PBMCs after approximately 20-hour stimulation, taken from a patient who received antiretroviral therapy. This clonotype originated in an adult woman with HIV who was CMV-seropositive. The genes are TRBV5-4 and TRBJ1-4; 7 nucleotides align to TRBD1. The CDR3 DNA sequence: TGTGCCAGCAGCTTGAGCCAGGGGGGATACGAAAAACTGTTTTTT. This translates into CASSLSQGGYEKLFF.